This T cell receptor beta chain was identified during a study of early T cells in non-severe SARS-CoV-2 infection. Study as a whole: Whole-blood bulk RNA, unsorted, was sequenced, and chains were unpaired. Regarding the study as a whole: Matching results from VDJdb favored anti-spike CD8 responses, leaving private and CD4 specificities undetected.

Tagging with unique molecular identifiers was applied to individual cDNA molecules. Each CDR3 protein is one row after TCRdb ran MiXCR on the 5' RACE reads. The data hold 20,000 to 30,000 distinct CDR3 sequences, with over 3.5% observed a single time. In its sample, this clonotype was seen many times. What it binds is not known. The germline CDR1 and CDR2 sequences are SGHNT and YYREEE (reference sequence). V was clipped by 0 bases and J by 7 bases, with 10 bases between them. The CDR3 sequence is 14 residues long. The chain carries TRBV5-4 and TRBJ2-2, with unresolved D. This sequence originates from an adult who was a healthcare worker with PCR-confirmed SARS-CoV-2 infection or an uninfected control (not recorded which). The specimen sequenced was whole blood. Here the CDR3 reads CASSLAALNGELFF. Here the CDR3 DNA reads TGTGCCAGCAGCTTGGCAGCGCTAAACGGGGAGCTGTTTTTT.